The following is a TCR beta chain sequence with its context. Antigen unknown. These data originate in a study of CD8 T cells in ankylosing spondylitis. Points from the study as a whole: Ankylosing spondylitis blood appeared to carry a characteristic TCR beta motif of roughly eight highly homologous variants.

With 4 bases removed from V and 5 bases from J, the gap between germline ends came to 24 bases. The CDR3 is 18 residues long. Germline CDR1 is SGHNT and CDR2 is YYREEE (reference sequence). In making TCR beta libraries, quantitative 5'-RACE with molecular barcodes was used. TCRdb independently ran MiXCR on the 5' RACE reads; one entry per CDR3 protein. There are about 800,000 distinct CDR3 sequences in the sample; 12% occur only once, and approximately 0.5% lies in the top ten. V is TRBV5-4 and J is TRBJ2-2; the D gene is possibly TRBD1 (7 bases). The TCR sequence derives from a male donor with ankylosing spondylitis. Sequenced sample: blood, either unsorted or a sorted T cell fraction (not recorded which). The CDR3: CASSAGGLAGGVTGELFF. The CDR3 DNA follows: TGTGCCAGCAGCGCCGGGGGTCTTGCAGGGGGTGTTACCGGGGAGCTGTTTTTT.